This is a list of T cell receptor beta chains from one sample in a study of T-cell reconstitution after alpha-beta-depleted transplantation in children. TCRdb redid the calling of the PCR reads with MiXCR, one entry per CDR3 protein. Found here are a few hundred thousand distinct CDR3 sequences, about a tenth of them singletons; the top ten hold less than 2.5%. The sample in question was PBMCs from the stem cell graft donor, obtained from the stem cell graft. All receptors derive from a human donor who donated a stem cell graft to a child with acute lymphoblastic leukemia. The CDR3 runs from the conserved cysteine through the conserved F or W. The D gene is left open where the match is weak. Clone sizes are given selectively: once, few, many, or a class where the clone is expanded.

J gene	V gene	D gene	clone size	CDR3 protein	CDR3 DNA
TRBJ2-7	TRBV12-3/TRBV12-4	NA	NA	CASIGPSSYEQYF	TGTGCCAGCATAGGTCCTAGCTCCTACGAGCAGTACTTC
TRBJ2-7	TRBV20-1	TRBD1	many	CSATTGNLGEQYF	TGCAGTGCTACGACAGGGAACTTGGGCGAGCAGTACTTC
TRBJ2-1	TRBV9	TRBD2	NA	CASAVAGPGTSGSHEQFF	TGTGCCAGCGCGGTTGCCGGGCCAGGGACTAGCGGGAGCCATGAGCAGTTCTTC
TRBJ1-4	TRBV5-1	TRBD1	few	CASSILTGDEKLFF	TGCGCCAGCAGCATATTGACAGGGGATGAAAAACTGTTTTTT
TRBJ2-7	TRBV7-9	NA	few	CASSRQGRDEQYF	TGTGCCAGCAGCCGACAGGGGAGGGACGAGCAGTACTTC
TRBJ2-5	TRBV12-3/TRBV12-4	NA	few	CASSPQRVWQETQYF	TGTGCCAGCAGTCCCCAGCGGGTCTGGCAAGAGACCCAGTACTTC
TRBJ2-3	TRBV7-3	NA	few	CASSPTGSSTDTQYF	TGTGCCAGCAGCCCCACGGGGTCTAGCACAGATACGCAGTATTTT
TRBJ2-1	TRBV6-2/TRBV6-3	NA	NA	CASSYSVTISYNEQFF	TGTGCCAGCAGTTACTCTGTTACTATCTCCTACAATGAGCAGTTCTTC
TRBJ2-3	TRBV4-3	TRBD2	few	CASSQGLAGADTQYF	TGCGCCAGCAGCCAAGGACTAGCGGGAGCAGATACGCAGTATTTT
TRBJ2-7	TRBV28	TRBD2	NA	CASIPGGSSYEQYF	TGTGCCAGCATCCCGGGAGGGAGCTCCTACGAGCAGTACTTC
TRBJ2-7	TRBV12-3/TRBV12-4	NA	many	CASSPGVREQYF	TGTGCCAGCAGTCCCGGGGTGCGCGAGCAGTACTTC
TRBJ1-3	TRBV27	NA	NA	CASSREGRNGNTIYF	TGTGCCAGCAGCCGAGAGGGGAGGAATGGAAACACCATATATTTT
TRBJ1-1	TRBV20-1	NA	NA	CSARWSQNTEAFF	TGCAGTGCTAGATGGAGTCAGAACACTGAAGCTTTCTTT
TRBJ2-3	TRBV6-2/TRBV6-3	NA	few	CASSSRRAPFESDTQYF	TGTGCCAGCAGTTCACGGAGGGCCCCCTTTGAATCAGATACGCAGTATTTT
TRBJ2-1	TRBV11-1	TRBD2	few	CASSLASGLALSWDEQFF	TGTGCCAGCAGCTTAGCTTCGGGACTAGCGCTCTCTTGGGATGAGCAGTTCTTC
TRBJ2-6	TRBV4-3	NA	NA	CASSQDPEQASGANVLTF	TGCGCCAGCAGCCAAGATCCCGAACAGGCGTCTGGGGCCAACGTCCTGACTTTC
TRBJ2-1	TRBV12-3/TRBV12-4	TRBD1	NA	CASRGQGLNNEQFF	TGTGCCAGCAGAGGACAGGGGTTAAACAATGAGCAGTTCTTC
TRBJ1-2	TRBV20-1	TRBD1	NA	CSASPGQGADYGYTF	TGCAGTGCTAGTCCCGGGCAGGGGGCTGACTATGGCTACACCTTC
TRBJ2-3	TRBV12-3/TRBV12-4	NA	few	CASSFPPGDTQYF	TGTGCCAGCAGCTTCCCCCCCGGGGATACGCAGTATTTT
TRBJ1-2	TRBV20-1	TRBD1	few	CSAREPGQKALLYGYTF	TGCAGTGCTAGAGAACCGGGACAGAAGGCGCTCCTCTATGGCTACACCTTC
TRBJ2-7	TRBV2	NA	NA	CASRTYEQYF	TGTGCCAGCAGGACCTACGAGCAGTACTTC
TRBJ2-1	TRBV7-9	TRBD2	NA	CASSLLAGDGEQFF	TGTGCCAGCAGCTTACTAGCGGGAGACGGTGAGCAGTTCTTC